Presented here are 25 T cell receptor beta chains from one specimen sequenced in a study of shared clonotypes between healthy human individuals. Repertoires were generated with immunoSEQ multiplex PCR, while TCRdb's copy carries only in-frame clones and drops some. The data show approximately 2.4 million clones, approximately 95% seen once. Source material: naive CD4+ T cells sorted from blood. The sample's subset: CD45RA+ positively selected. The receptors shown here come from a man younger than 35 in good health.

This clone came up once. This sequence joins TRBV6-1 and TRBJ1-6; D gene uncertain. CDR1 is MNHNS and CDR2 is SASEGT in the germline V gene. This CDR3 is 13 amino acids long. Trimming cost V 6 bases and J 3 bases, with 6 bases left between them. Written as DNA, the CDR3 is TGTGCCAGCAGACAGAGCTATAATTCACCCCTCCACTTT. It encodes CASRQSYNSPLHF.

V usage is TRBV29-1 and J usage is TRBJ2-7; unclear D gene. The CDR3 has 12 amino acids. Trimming took off 4 bases at V and 2 bases at J, with 9 bases between the two ends. Germline CDR1 is SQVTM and CDR2 is ANQGSEA. The CDR3 DNA sequence: TGCAGCGTTGGCCAGGTCCCCTACGAGCAGTACTTC. Amino acid sequence: CSVGQVPYEQYF.

This chain connects TRBV28 to TRBJ2-7; 12 bases are shared with TRBD1. Germline V gives CDR1 MDHEN, CDR2 SYDVKM. The CDR3 is 15 amino acids. The V segment lost 2 bases and the J segment 6 bases; nucleotides outside the gene matches: 5. CDR3 sequence: CASSLRGQGAGEQYF. The DNA of the CDR3 is TGTGCCAGCAGTTTAAGGGGACAGGGGGCCGGCGAGCAGTACTTC.

The V gene is TRBV19, the J gene TRBJ2-5; 12 bases fit TRBD2. Germline V gene sequence: CDR1 LNHDA, CDR2 SQIVND (reference sequence). This CDR3 is 18 amino acids long. The junction had 9 bases not matched to a gene; V was cut back by 3 bases and J by 1 base. The CDR3 DNA reads TGTGCCAGTAGTATGGCGGCTAGCGGGGGGGCAACCCAAGAGACCCAGTACTTC. Its protein is CASSMAASGGATQETQYF.

The chain uses TRBV4-3 and TRBJ2-7; possibly TRBD2 for D (5 bases). Germline CDR1 is LGHNA and CDR2 is YSLEER. The CDR3 is made up of 14 amino acids. With 3 bases removed from V and 3 bases from J, the gap between germline ends came to 12 bases. The DNA of the CDR3 is TGCGCCAGCAGCCAGTCCGGAGGAGTCTACGAGCAGTACTTC. Translating it yields CASSQSGGVYEQYF.

This chain links TRBV4-1 with TRBJ2-2; 7 nucleotides align to TRBD2. With V trimmed by 0 bases and J by 4 bases, 5 bases remained unmatched. Germline assignment: CDR1 MGHRA and CDR2 YSYEKL. The CDR3 is made up of 16 amino acids. This CDR3 reads CASSQDGGGITGELFF. CDR3 coding DNA: TGCGCCAGCAGCCAAGATGGGGGAGGGATCACCGGGGAGCTGTTTTTT.

This chain links TRBV27 with TRBJ1-6; D ambiguous. This CDR3 has 18 residues. Trimming removed 3 bases at V and 6 bases at J, with 21 bases between. The germline gives CDR1 MNHEY, CDR2 SMNVEV (reference sequence). In DNA form, the CDR3 reads TGTGCCAGCAGTTTGACCCCCCACGCAGCAGCTATTAATTCACCCCTCCACTTT. As protein: CASSLTPHAAAINSPLHF.

This clone appeared once. This chain joins TRBV9 and TRBJ2-3; the D call may be TRBD1 or TRBD2 (5 bases each). Germline CDR1 reads SGDLS; CDR2 reads YYNGEE. The CDR3 consists of 16 residues. Trimming stripped 3 bases from V and 0 bases from J, with 14 bases between. CDR3 residues: CASSGNMGESTDTQYF. As DNA, the CDR3 is TGTGCCAGCAGCGGGAACATGGGGGAAAGCACAGATACGCAGTATTTT.

The sample holds one count of this clone. The chain has TRBV5-4 and TRBJ2-3; D is uncertain. CDR3 length: 12 amino acids. Trimming removed 4 bases from V and 3 bases from J, with 6 bases in between. Per germline, CDR1 SGHNT and CDR2 YYREEE (reference sequence). The CDR3 nucleotides read TGTGCCAGCAGCCAATCTACAGATACGCAGTATTTT. This codes for CASSQSTDTQYF.

The chain recombines TRBV5-4 with TRBJ2-4; TRBD1 matches at 9 bases. The CDR3 contains 15 residues. J was trimmed by 0 bases and V by 4 bases; bases with no gene match: 2. Per the germline V gene, CDR1 is SGHNT and CDR2 is YYREEE (reference sequence). The CDR3 DNA is TGTGCCAGCAGCCCGGGACAGGGAGCCAAAAACATTCAGTACTTC. It encodes CASSPGQGAKNIQYF.

The V gene is TRBV6-5, the J gene TRBJ2-7, with D perhaps matching TRBD2 (5 bases). This CDR3 has 13 residues. Per germline, CDR1 MNHEY and CDR2 SVGAGI. Between the trimmed V and J ends, which lost 4 bases and 0 bases, there was a span of 7 bases. In nucleotides, the CDR3 is TGTGCCAGCAGTTCCCGGGGCTCCTACGAGCAGTACTTC. Translated: CASSSRGSYEQYF.

The chain has TRBV5-1 and TRBJ1-6, with 8 bases matching TRBD1. Germline V lookup: CDR1 SGHRS, CDR2 YFSETQ. V dropped 4 bases and J dropped 0; count of bases not matched to a gene: 9. The CDR3 is 18 residues long. DNA of the CDR3: TGCGCCAGCAGCCTAGACAGGGGCGCGAGCTCCTATAATTCACCCCTCCACTTT. It specifies CASSLDRGASSYNSPLHF.

The CDR3 is CASSDTLASEQFF. The DNA of the CDR3 is TGCGCCAGCAGTGATACCCTCGCGAGTGAGCAGTTCTTC. This chain links TRBV10-1 with TRBJ2-1; D gene ambiguous. Deletions cut 3 bases from V and 9 bases from J, with 12 bases between. From germline, CDR1 is WNHNN and CDR2 SYGVQD (reference sequence). The CDR3 is 13 residues long.

Here the CDR3 reads CASRWNTGRDTEAFF. CDR3 DNA: TGTGCCAGCAGGTGGAACACAGGGAGGGACACTGAAGCTTTCTTT. The chain combines TRBV6-6 with TRBJ1-1, with D tentatively TRBD1 (6 bases). CDR1 MNHNY and CDR2 SVGAGI come from the germline V gene (reference sequence). The CDR3 consists of 15 residues. Trimming shortened V by 6 bases and J by 3 bases, and 17 bases separated the two germline ends.

The V and J genes are TRBV7-9 and TRBJ2-7; D is tentatively TRBD1 or TRBD2 (5 bases each). The germline V and J ends were trimmed by 3 bases and 2 bases, with 11 bases remaining between them. Germline values: CDR1 SEHNR, CDR2 FQNEAQ (reference sequence). This CDR3 has 14 amino acids. This chain's CDR3 is CASSLVGETYEQYF. CDR3 bases: TGTGCCAGCAGCTTGGTGGGGGAGACCTACGAGCAGTACTTC.

V is TRBV5-6 and J is TRBJ2-5, with 9 nucleotides matching TRBD2. With V trimmed by 0 bases and J by 2 bases, 11 bases remained unmatched. CDR1 is SGHDT, CDR2 YYEEEE, per germline. The CDR3 length is 18 residues. The CDR3 bases are TGTGCCAGCAGCTTGGTAGCGGGAGAAGTAAGAGTTCAAGAGACCCAGTACTTC. Its protein is CASSLVAGEVRVQETQYF.

The rearrangement uses TRBV28 and TRBJ2-7; 10 bases are shared with TRBD1. Germline loops: CDR1 MDHEN, CDR2 SYDVKM. V trimming: 8 bases; J trimming: 5 bases; junction bases outside the gene matches: 6. The CDR3 runs to 13 residues. CDR3 in DNA: TGTGCCAGCTATCGGGACAGGGGCCACGAGCAGTACTTC. Its translation: CASYRDRGHEQYF.

V usage is TRBV4-1 and J usage is TRBJ2-7; 7 bases agree with TRBD1. V lost 1 base to trimming and J lost 2 bases; unmatched junction nucleotides: 14. Looked up from germline, CDR1 is MGHRA and CDR2 is YSYEKL. The CDR3 is 18 amino acids. Here the CDR3 DNA reads TGCGCCAGCAGCCAAGTGGGGCGTGGGAAGGGGGCGACCTACGAGCAGTACTTC. Residues: CASSQVGRGKGATYEQYF.

The rearrangement links TRBV30 to TRBJ2-5; maybe TRBD2 (5 bases). The CDR3 runs to 15 residues. Trimming took off 2 bases at V and 0 bases at J, with 13 bases between the two ends. The germline V gene has CDR1 GTSNPN and CDR2 SVGIG (reference sequence). In DNA form, the CDR3 reads TGTGCCTGGAGTATCCCGGACTGGTACCAAGAGACCCAGTACTTC. It is translated as CAWSIPDWYQETQYF.

CDR3 sequence reads: CASSYSFGNNEQFF. Written as DNA, the CDR3 is TGTGCCAGCAGTTACTCTTTCGGCAACAATGAGCAGTTCTTC. The chain links TRBV6-6 to TRBJ2-1; the D is unclear. Trimming removed 0 bases at V and 5 bases at J, with 8 bases between. Germline assignment: CDR1 MNHNY and CDR2 SVGAGI (reference sequence). CDR3 length: 14 amino acids.

The rearrangement uses TRBV6-5 and TRBJ1-5; 9 bases are a match to TRBD1. V trimming: 4 bases; J trimming: 12 bases; junction bases outside the gene matches: 16. There are 16 residues in the CDR3. Germline V gives CDR1 MNHEY, CDR2 SVGAGI. The chain's CDR3 is CASSLAGTGTIRHQHF. The CDR3 DNA sequence: TGTGCCAGCAGTTTAGCCGGGACAGGGACTATCCGGCACCAGCATTTT.

The chain combines TRBV6-1 with TRBJ1-2; tentative D call: TRBD1 (5 bases). Trimming took 7 bases from V and 7 from J, leaving 19 bases between them. Per the germline V gene, CDR1 is MNHNS and CDR2 is SASEGT. CDR3 length equals 14 residues. CDR3 DNA: TGTGCCAGCATATACCCAGGGATGTATGGTGGCTACACCTTC. The encoded protein is CASIYPGMYGGYTF.

The chain combines TRBV6-6 with TRBJ1-1; possible D gene TRBD1, 5 bases. The CDR3 length is 13 residues. Looked up from germline, CDR1 is MNHNY and CDR2 is SVGAGI (reference sequence). Trimming pared 7 bases from V and 3 bases from J, leaving 12 bases between. DNA of the CDR3: TGTGCCAGCAACTTCAGGGAGGACACTGAAGCTTTCTTT. The encoded protein is CASNFREDTEAFF.

The CDR3 region has the DNA TGTGCCAGCAGCTTCAGGGATGGGACTGAAGCTTTCTTT. Encoded protein: CASSFRDGTEAFF. This chain connects TRBV5-6 to TRBJ1-1; maybe TRBD1 (5 bases). Between the trimmed V and J ends, which lost 2 bases and 5 bases, there was a span of 10 bases. The CDR3 contains 13 residues. Germline assignment: CDR1 SGHDT and CDR2 YYEEEE.

The chain joins TRBV9 to TRBJ2-1; D may correspond to TRBD1 or TRBD2 (6 bases each). Trimming shortened V by 0 bases and J by 7 bases, and 23 bases separated the two germline ends. The CDR3 extends over 18 amino acids. Germline V gene data show CDR1 as SGDLS and CDR2 as YYNGEE. The CDR3 here is CASSVGTLGGLYGNEQFF. Here the CDR3 DNA reads TGTGCCAGCAGCGTAGGGACACTGGGGGGCCTATATGGAAATGAGCAGTTCTTC.